This entry describes one T cell receptor beta chain. These data come from a study of blood T cell repertoires in COVID-19. Study-level information: In each case, the material was cDNA or gDNA derived from T cells, B-cell-depleted T cells, or PBMCs.

The authors' processing: Scientists estimated how many nucleated cells there were by amplifying reference gene primers. Repertoires were generated with immunoSEQ multiplex PCR, while TCRdb's copy carries only in-frame clones and drops some. V, J and clone size derive from that table, while D and trimming were established from the DNA sequence. The profile covers roughly 130,000 clones, with about 80% appearing a single time and about 12% taken by the ten largest. The CDR3 contains 13 residues. Between the trimmed V and J ends, which lost 5 bases and 7 bases, there was a span of 14 bases. CDR1 LNHDA and CDR2 SQIVND come from the germline V gene (reference sequence).

What was sequenced was peripheral blood. The receptor was isolated from a woman aged 55-75 years with acute or convalescent COVID-19. This chain links TRBV19 with TRBJ1-2, with D hard to call. The CDR3 spells CASSETLRSGYTF. In DNA, the CDR3 is TGTGCCAGTAGTGAGACCCTGAGGAGTGGCTACACCTTC.